This is a list of T cell receptor beta chains from one sample in a study of T cell responses to AZD1222 COVID-19 vaccine. Using immunoSEQ multiplex PCR, the repertoire was profiled, and TCRdb retains in-frame clones only, with some absent. The repertoire holds 130,000 to 150,000 clones, approximately 90% seen once, with approximately 2.7% in the top ten. This specimen consisted of peripheral blood, obtained on day 0 of MenACWY control vaccination. The receptor set was obtained from an adult in good health. Both conserved end residues are part of each CDR3. The D gene is left open where the match is weak. Expanded clones are given a class, and other clones once, few, many or no size at all.

13,TRBV5-5,NA,TRBJ1-6,NA,TGTGCCAGCAGACTGCTCTATAATTCACCCCTCCACTTT,CASRLLYNSPLHF
15,TRBV30,NA,TRBJ1-5,once,TGTGCCTGGAGTGTGAGGGGACCCTTCAATCAGCCCCAGCATTTT,CAWSVRGPFNQPQHF
12,TRBV2,NA,TRBJ1-3,NA,TGTGCCAGCAGTCAGATTGGAAACACCATATATTTT,CASSQIGNTIYF
15,TRBV12-5,TRBD2,TRBJ2-3,NA,TGTGCTCAAGCGGGGGGGGTAAGGAGCACAGATACGCAGTATTTT,CAQAGGVRSTDTQYF
13,TRBV4-2,NA,TRBJ2-5,NA,TGTGCCAGCAGCCGGACAGATCAAGAGACCCAGTACTTC,CASSRTDQETQYF
11,TRBV20-1,NA,TRBJ1-6,NA,TGCAGTGCCGCGGGGGCCCGGACCCTCCACTTT,CSAAGARTLHF
14,TRBV5-1,NA,TRBJ1-1,NA,TGCGCCAGCAGAGGGGGGGCGGGGAACACTGAAGCTTTCTTT,CASRGGAGNTEAFF
11,TRBV7-9,NA,TRBJ2-2,NA,TGTGCCATCGGGGAAACCGGGGAGCTGTTTTTT,CAIGETGELFF
12,TRBV30,NA,TRBJ1-1,once,TGTGCCTGGAGTAGGGAGAACACTGAAGCTTTCTTT,CAWSRENTEAFF
11,TRBV11-2,NA,TRBJ1-1,once,TGTGCCAGCAGCTTAGGCAGGGGAACTTTCTTT,CASSLGRGTFF
15,TRBV19,TRBD1,TRBJ2-7,NA,TGTGCCAGTAGATCCCCGGGACAGGGCTCCTACGAGCAGTACTTC,CASRSPGQGSYEQYF
15,TRBV10-2,NA,TRBJ2-5,NA,TGCGCCAGCAGTGAGCGGTCAGGGTGGAAGGGTCGCCTGTACTTC,CASSERSGWKGRLYF
16,TRBV7-6,NA,TRBJ1-1,NA,TGTGCCAGCAGCCCCTCTAGGGACACCAAGCCCACTGAAGCTTTCTTT,CASSPSRDTKPTEAFF
15,TRBV7-3,TRBD1,TRBJ1-1,NA,TGTGCCAGCAGCGCCTACCACAGGGGAGGGACTGAAGCTTTCTTT,CASSAYHRGGTEAFF
16,TRBV23-1,NA,TRBJ1-5,few,TGCGCCAGCAGTCAGCTGACCAGGGTTACTAATCAGCCCCAGCATTTT,CASSQLTRVTNQPQHF
17,TRBV13,TRBD2,TRBJ2-7,NA,TGTGCCAGCAGCCCGGGGACTAGCGGGAGAAAAAACTACGAGCAGTACTTC,CASSPGTSGRKNYEQYF
16,TRBV9,TRBD1,TRBJ1-2,NA,TGTGCCAGCAGCGTAGTCCTAGGACAGGGAGTCTATGGCTACACCTTC,CASSVVLGQGVYGYTF
12,TRBV3-1/TRBV3-2,NA,TRBJ2-2,NA,TGTGCCAGCCTGGGGTGGCCCGGGGAGCTGTTTTTT,CASLGWPGELFF
14,TRBV18,TRBD1,TRBJ1-2,once,TGTGCCAGCTCCCCCGACAGGGGTGGCTATGGCTACACCTTC,CASSPDRGGYGYTF
11,TRBV20-1,NA,TRBJ2-1,NA,TGCAGTGCTAGAGATCAGAATGAGCAGTTCTTC,CSARDQNEQFF
15,TRBV5-1,TRBD1,TRBJ2-7,NA,TGCGCCAGCAGCACAACAGGGGCCCTTGTGGACGAGCAGTACTTC,CASSTTGALVDEQYF
15,TRBV2,NA,TRBJ2-3,NA,TGTGCCAGCAGTGGCCCTGGGGGACGGGGAGATACGCAGTATTTT,CASSGPGGRGDTQYF
15,TRBV9,TRBD2,TRBJ2-7,NA,TGTGCCAGCAGCCCCCGGGGGGGGCTAACCTACGAGCAGTACTTC,CASSPRGGLTYEQYF
14,TRBV3-1/TRBV3-2,NA,TRBJ1-1,NA,TGTGCCAGCAGCCAGAGGGCCCTGAACACTGAAGCTTTCTTT,CASSQRALNTEAFF
14,TRBV7-9,TRBD1,TRBJ1-2,NA,TGTGCCAGCAGCCAGTTGACAGGGGGCAATGGCTACACCTTC,CASSQLTGGNGYTF
17,TRBV15,NA,TRBJ1-5,NA,TGTGCCACCAGCAGAGATGGGCTCCAGGGGCTGGATCAGCCCCAGCATTTT,CATSRDGLQGLDQPQHF